This TCR beta chain originates from a study of blood T cells in healthy people across ages. Study-wide findings and caveats: A roughly linear fall in TCR beta diversity per million T cells was seen with increasing age.

Germline V gene data show CDR1 as GTSNPN and CDR2 as SVGIG (reference sequence). The CDR3 is 15 residues long. The V segment lost 6 bases and the J segment 0 bases; nucleotides outside the gene matches: 5. About this clonotype itself: What it recognizes is unknown.

The use of a sample-barcoded 5' primer and a J-beta primer mix characterized a second PCR of about 7 to 12 cycles. Tags on each cDNA molecule came from a template-switch adaptor with 12 random nucleotides. A single record per CDR3 protein comes from TCRdb applying MiXCR to the 5' RACE reads. Here the sample spans fewer than 700,000 distinct CDR3 sequences, around 48% being singletons. Whenever a sample was processed, at least 7 million PBMCs were isolated. Material: blood. This receptor was taken from a man at least 80 years old in good health. V usage is TRBV30 and J usage is TRBJ2-6, with 7 positions matching TRBD1. The CDR3 here is CACRDRISGANVLTF. For the CDR3, the DNA is TGTGCCTGCCGGGACAGAATCTCTGGGGCCAACGTCCTGACTTTC.